The 2 T cell receptor beta chains in this list originate from one sample, sequenced in a study of T cell changes during pregnancy in multiple sclerosis. The assay was immunoSEQ multiplex PCR, and TCRdb's table has in-frame clones only and misses some. The data hold about 80,000 clones, with 92% observed a single time. Sequencing used peripheral blood, obtained before pregnancy. Receptors originate from a female donor with multiple sclerosis, enrolled in a pregnancy study.

This clone came up once. V and J are TRBV6-5 and TRBJ1-1; D is possibly TRBD1 (6 bases). CDR1 MNHEY and CDR2 SVGAGI come from the germline V gene. CDR3 length: 14 residues. Trimming stripped 2 bases from V and 6 bases from J, with 13 bases between. The CDR3 region is CASSYGAEGAEAFF. CDR3 DNA sequence: TGTGCCAGCAGTTACGGCGCAGAGGGGGCTGAAGCTTTCTTT.

The genes are TRBV27 and TRBJ1-5; D is possibly TRBD1 (6 bases). The CDR3 totals 13 residues. The germline V gene encodes CDR1 MNHEY and CDR2 SMNVEV (reference sequence). V was pared by 8 bases and J by 6 bases, with 14 bases between. CDR3 region: CASGSTGFQPQHF. The CDR3, as DNA: TGTGCCAGCGGCTCAACAGGGTTTCAGCCCCAGCATTTT.